Below are 4 T cell receptor beta chains sequenced from a single sample in a study of T cell clones after liver transplantation. The method was immunoSEQ multiplex PCR; TCRdb's version includes in-frame clones alone and lacks a portion of them. The repertoire holds 20,000 to 25,000 clones, approximately 93% seen once, with 20% to 25% in the top ten. Specimen: CD8+ T cells from blood, collected approximately 26 months after liver transplant. All receptors derive from a human patient who received a liver transplant. Part of the T cell pool may stem from the graft donor.

This sequence joins TRBV5-1 and TRBJ2-4; 14 bases fit TRBD2. This CDR3 is built from 15 residues. Germline V gene lookup returns CDR1 SGHRS and CDR2 YFSETQ. Trimming took 0 bases from V and 14 from J; bases not matched to a gene: 7. The CDR3, as DNA: TGCGCCAGCAGCTTGGAGGCGGGACTAGCGGGAGAGGAGTACTTC. Translated, it gives CASSLEAGLAGEEYF.

The V call is TRBV19, the J call TRBJ2-2, with D possibly matching TRBD1 (6 bases). Germline CDR1 reads LNHDA; CDR2 reads SQIVND (reference sequence). CDR3 length: 14 amino acids. V was shortened by 5 bases and J by 5 bases, with 12 bases between the two germline ends. The CDR3 nucleotides are TGTGCCAGTAGTTTACAGGGAAATACCGGGGAGCTGTTTTTT. Translation: CASSLQGNTGELFF.

The CDR3 region has the DNA TGCAGCGTCGGAGGTCTAGCGGGAGGGGTTAGTGTCAATGAGCAGTTCTTC. Translated: CSVGGLAGGVSVNEQFF. The J gene is TRBJ2-1, the V gene TRBV29-1; TRBD2 matches 12 bases. The CDR3 runs to 17 residues. Looked up from germline, CDR1 is SQVTM and CDR2 is ANQGSEA. V dropped 6 bases and J dropped 6; count of bases not matched to a gene: 15.

The chain has TRBV6-1 and TRBJ1-2; D not resolved. V lost 2 bases and J 3 bases, leaving 4 bases between the germline ends. From germline, CDR1 is MNHNS and CDR2 SASEGT. The CDR3 consists of 12 residues. In DNA, the CDR3 is TGTGCCAGCAGTGAAAGCCACTATGGCTACACCTTC. This sequence encodes CASSESHYGYTF.